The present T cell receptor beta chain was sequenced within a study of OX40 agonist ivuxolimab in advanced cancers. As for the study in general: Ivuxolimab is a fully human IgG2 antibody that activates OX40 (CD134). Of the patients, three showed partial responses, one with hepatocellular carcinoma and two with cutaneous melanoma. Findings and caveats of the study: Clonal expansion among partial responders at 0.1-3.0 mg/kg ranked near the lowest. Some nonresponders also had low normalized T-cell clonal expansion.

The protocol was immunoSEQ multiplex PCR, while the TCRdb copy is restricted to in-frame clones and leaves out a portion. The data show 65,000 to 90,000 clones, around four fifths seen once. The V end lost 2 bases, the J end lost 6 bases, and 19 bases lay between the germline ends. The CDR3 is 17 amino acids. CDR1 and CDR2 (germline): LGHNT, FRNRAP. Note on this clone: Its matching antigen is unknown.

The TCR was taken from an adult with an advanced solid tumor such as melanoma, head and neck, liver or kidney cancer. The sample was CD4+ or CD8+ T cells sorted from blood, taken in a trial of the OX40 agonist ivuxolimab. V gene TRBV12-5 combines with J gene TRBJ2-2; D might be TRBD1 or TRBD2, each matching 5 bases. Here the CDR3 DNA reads TGTGCTAGTGGTTTGAGTGCACGGGCAGGGAGAGCCGGGGAGCTGTTTTTT. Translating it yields CASGLSARAGRAGELFF. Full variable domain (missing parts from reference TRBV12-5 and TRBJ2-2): DARVTQTPRHKVTEMGQEVTMRCQPILGHNTVFWYRQTMMQGLELLAYFRNRAPLDDSGMPKDRFSAEMPDATLATLKIQPSEPRDSAVYFCASGLSARAGRAGELFFGEGSRLTVL.